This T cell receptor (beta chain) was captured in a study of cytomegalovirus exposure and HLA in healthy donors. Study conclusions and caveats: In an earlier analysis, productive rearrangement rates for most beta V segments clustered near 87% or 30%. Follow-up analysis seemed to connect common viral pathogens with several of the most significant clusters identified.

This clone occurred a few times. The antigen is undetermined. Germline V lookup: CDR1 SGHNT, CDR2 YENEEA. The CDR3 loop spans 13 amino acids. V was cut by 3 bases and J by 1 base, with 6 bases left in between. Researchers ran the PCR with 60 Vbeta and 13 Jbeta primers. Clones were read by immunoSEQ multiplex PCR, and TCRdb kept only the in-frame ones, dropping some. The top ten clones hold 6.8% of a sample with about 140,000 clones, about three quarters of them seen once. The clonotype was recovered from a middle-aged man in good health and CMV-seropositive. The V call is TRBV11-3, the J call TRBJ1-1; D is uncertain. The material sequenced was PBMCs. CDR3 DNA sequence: TGTGCCAGCAGCTTTGGGAGGAACACTGAAGCTTTCTTT. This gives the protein CASSFGRNTEAFF.